The TCR beta chain described here comes from a study of cytomegalovirus exposure and HLA in healthy donors. About the research overall: Researchers previously reported finding about 110 million unique TCR beta sequences from 170 million or so T cells.

Regarding the study as a whole: Reports credit the classifier with highly specific, highly sensitive diagnosis of cytomegalovirus status. A later analysis reportedly identified an Asian-associated ancestry cluster as carrying fewer N-insertions than the roughly 720-donor mean.

About this clone: Its matching antigen is unknown.

Vbeta (60) and Jbeta (13) primers were used in the PCR. Clones were sequenced by immunoSEQ multiplex PCR, and TCRdb holds only the in-frame ones, with some missing. The sample lists more than 100,000 clones; 80% were seen once. Germline V gene lookup returns CDR1 MNHEY and CDR2 SVGAGI. There are 14 residues in the CDR3. The V and J ends lost 4 bases and 4 bases, in that order; junction bases with no gene match: 6. The origin of this receptor is a man over 45 in good health and CMV-seronegative. J is TRBJ2-7 and V is TRBV6-5; 8 bases line up with TRBD2. The source material was PBMCs. The CDR3 here is CASSSRGGKYEQYF. The CDR3 coding sequence is TGTGCCAGCAGTTCACGGGGGGGAAAATACGAGCAGTACTTC.